This entry features one T cell receptor (beta chain) sequence. Original processing methods: Owing to the provision of junction-only sequences devoid of quality scores by immunoSEQ, filtering differed. TCRdb's copy holds only in-frame clones and misses some; the assay was immunoSEQ multiplex PCR. The V and J calls and the clone size are those of that table, but D and trimming were determined from the DNA. The sample has 1 million to 1.3 million clones, around three quarters seen once; the top ten hold roughly 0.62%. This CDR3 has 11 amino acids. The germline V gene has CDR1 GTSNPN and CDR2 SVGIG (reference sequence). The V and J ends lost 0 bases and 7 bases respectively, with 4 bases between them. The data belong to a study of shared clonotypes between healthy human individuals. Study background: In total, the donors were two women and a few men aged 18 to 49. For every donor, three CD4 naive, three CD4 memory, two CD8 naive and one CD8 memory plates were used.

A CD45RA-negative memory subset and a CD45RA+ naive subset were separated from the CD4+ cells. This chain joins TRBV30 and TRBJ2-1; D unclear. This receptor was identified in a man aged 18 to 30 in good health. Some clones in this sample may be carry-over from other donors' samples. The material sequenced was memory CD4+ T cells from PBMCs. Subset meaning: CD45RA-negative fraction. CDR3 sequence: CAWSVFNEQFF. The CDR3 nucleotides read TGTGCCTGGAGTGTATTTAATGAGCAGTTCTTC.